The 21 T cell receptor beta chains below come from one sample, sequenced in a study of blood T cell repertoires in COVID-19. The assay was immunoSEQ multiplex PCR, and TCRdb's table has in-frame clones only and misses some. The sample comprises some 31,000 clones, 81% of which are singletons, and approximately 3.4% rests with the top ten. The sample consisted of peripheral blood. The receptors were gathered from a man in his sixties or seventies with COVID-19, enrolled during active disease.

The genes are TRBV28 and TRBJ1-1; TRBD1 matches at 9 bases. The trim removed 6 bases at V and 4 bases at J, leaving 6 bases unmatched. CDR1 and CDR2 from the germline V gene are MDHEN and SYDVKM. The CDR3 contains 14 residues. In nucleotides, the CDR3 is TGTGCCAGCAGGGCTGGACAGGGGACCACTGAAGCTTTCTTT. It specifies CASRAGQGTTEAFF.

This chain connects TRBV4-2 to TRBJ1-6, with 7 nucleotides matching TRBD1. Trimming at V came to 4 bases and at J to 5 bases, leaving 8 bases not matched to a gene. The CDR3 runs to 16 residues. Germline values: CDR1 LGHNA, CDR2 YNFKEQ. In DNA, the CDR3 is TGTGCCAGCAGCCTGGCCTACGACAGGGATAATTCACCCCTCCACTTT. This gives the protein CASSLAYDRDNSPLHF.

The V gene is TRBV19, the J gene TRBJ2-6; 7 bases align to TRBD1. The CDR3 sequence is 17 residues long. The ends lost 9 bases at V and 0 bases at J; junction bases unmatched: 11. CDR1 and CDR2 from the germline V gene are LNHDA and SQIVND (reference sequence). The chain's CDR3 is CASGPGGVSSGANVLTF. In nucleotides, the CDR3 is TGTGCCAGCGGACCAGGGGGTGTCAGCTCTGGGGCCAACGTCCTGACTTTC.

The V gene is TRBV3-1 (or the pseudogene TRBV3-2), the J gene TRBJ2-1; TRBD1 is a possible D gene (6 bases). Germline CDR1 LGHDT, CDR2 YNNKEL (reference sequence). Trimming cost V 1 base and J 2 bases, with 12 bases left between them. The CDR3 spans 16 residues. The CDR3 DNA follows: TGTGCCAGCAGCCAAGGGCCTTGGACAGCCTACAATGAGCAGTTCTTC. Protein sequence: CASSQGPWTAYNEQFF.

The chain links TRBV28 to TRBJ2-3, with 11 bases that match TRBD2. The V gene's germline CDR1 is MDHEN and CDR2 SYDVKM. V trimming: 4 bases; J trimming: 0 bases; junction bases outside the gene matches: 9. This CDR3 contains 18 residues. DNA of the CDR3: TGTGCCAGCAGTTCCACATTGGGACTAGCGGACAGCACAGATACGCAGTATTTT. Translated, it gives CASSSTLGLADSTDTQYF.

This chain connects TRBV7-9 to TRBJ1-6; TRBD1 matches at 7 bases. The CDR3 sequence is 14 residues long. Germline V CDR1 and CDR2: SEHNR, FQNEAQ (reference sequence). V lost 6 bases, J lost 5 bases, and 4 bases stayed unmatched. The chain's CDR3 is CASSPGGDNSPLHF. The CDR3 coding sequence is TGTGCCAGCAGTCCAGGGGGTGATAATTCACCCCTCCACTTT. The full variable domain, its missing parts supplied by reference TRBV7-9 and TRBJ1-6, is DTGVSQNPRHKITKRGQNVTFRCDPISEHNRLYWYRQTLGQGPEFLTYFQNEAQLEKSRLLSDRFSAERPKGSFSTLEIQRTEQGDSAMYLCASSPGGDNSPLHFGNGTRLTVT.

The rearrangement links TRBV7-2 to TRBJ1-1, with a possible D match to TRBD1 (6 bases). There are 13 residues in the CDR3. V was clipped by 8 bases and J by 5 bases, with 15 bases between them. Per the germline V gene, CDR1 is SGHTA and CDR2 is FQGNSA. Written as DNA, the CDR3 is TGTGCCAGCGGGGTCCAACAGGGAACTGAAGCTTTCTTT. Translating it yields CASGVQQGTEAFF.

The chain carries TRBV19 and TRBJ1-5, with 11 bases that match TRBD1. V lost 5 bases, J lost 5 bases, and 8 bases stayed unmatched. The CDR3 length is 16 residues. Germline CDR1 and CDR2: LNHDA and SQIVND (reference sequence). The CDR3 spells CASSSWTGGADQPQHF. The CDR3 DNA sequence: TGTGCCAGTAGTTCCTGGACAGGGGGCGCGGATCAGCCCCAGCATTTT.

The rearrangement joins TRBV6-2 or TRBV6-3 to TRBJ1-1, with D maybe TRBD1 (5 bases). The CDR3 loop spans 12 amino acids. V lost 5 bases and J 8 bases, leaving 12 bases between the germline ends. CDR1 is MNHEY and CDR2 is SVGEGT in the germline V gene. The DNA of the CDR3 is TGTGCCAGCAGTGTCAGGGCCGTCGAAGCTTTCTTT. Residues: CASSVRAVEAFF.

The chain is built from TRBV4-2 and TRBJ2-7; 8 bases are a match to TRBD1. V trimming: 1 base; J trimming: 0 bases; junction bases outside the gene matches: 8. The germline V gene encodes CDR1 LGHNA and CDR2 YNFKEQ. The CDR3 has 17 residues. CDR3 loop: CASSQVDTGGISYEQYF. CDR3 DNA sequence: TGTGCCAGCAGCCAAGTCGACACAGGGGGAATCTCCTACGAGCAGTACTTC.

The J gene is TRBJ2-7, the V gene TRBV28, with TRBD1 identical over 10 bases. Trimming removed 6 bases from V and 3 bases from J; junction bases left unmatched: 5. Germline lookup yields CDR1 MDHEN and CDR2 SYDVKM. CDR3 length: 14 residues. CDR3 sequence reads: CASRGQGSGYEQYF. The CDR3 coding sequence is TGTGCCAGCAGGGGACAGGGGTCGGGCTACGAGCAGTACTTC.

V usage is TRBV6-6 and J usage is TRBJ2-7; 10 bases are a match to TRBD2. J lost 5 bases, V lost 6 bases, and 7 bases had no gene match. The CDR3 is made up of 14 amino acids. The germline CDR1 and CDR2 sequences are MNHNY and SVGAGI (reference sequence). The CDR3 spells CASSHSGRIHEQYF. Written as DNA, the CDR3 is TGTGCCAGCAGCCATAGCGGGAGGATCCACGAGCAGTACTTC.

V usage is TRBV5-1 and J usage is TRBJ2-1; D gene unclear. The ends were cut back, 0 bases at V and 5 bases at J, with 6 bases in the middle. This CDR3 is built from 13 residues. Germline loops: CDR1 SGHRS, CDR2 YFSETQ. This CDR3 is CASSLGLDNEQFF. The CDR3 DNA reads as TGCGCCAGCAGCTTGGGACTGGACAATGAGCAGTTCTTC.

CDR3 protein: CATKQGQGKETQYF. The CDR3 DNA is TGTGCCACCAAACAAGGACAGGGAAAAGAGACCCAGTACTTC. The chain couples TRBV18 to TRBJ2-5; TRBD1 aligns across 8 bases. Germline CDR1 KGHSH, CDR2 LQKENI. The CDR3 sequence is 14 residues long. J lost 3 bases, V lost 10 bases, and 10 bases had no gene match.

The V and J genes are TRBV27 and TRBJ2-2, with TRBD1 as a possible D gene (5 bases). This CDR3 is built from 15 residues. Per germline, CDR1 MNHEY and CDR2 SMNVEV (reference sequence). V dropped 2 bases and J dropped 0 bases, with 7 bases sitting between them. The CDR3 loop reads CASSLGAANTGELFF. The CDR3, as DNA: TGTGCCAGCAGTTTAGGGGCGGCGAACACCGGGGAGCTGTTTTTT.

The rearrangement uses TRBV14 and TRBJ1-3; D uncertain. Trimming removed 4 bases from V and 3 bases from J, with 4 bases in between. CDR1 and CDR2 from the germline V gene are SGHDN and FVKESK. This CDR3 comprises 12 residues. CDR3 loop: CASSPNGNTIYF. The CDR3 coding sequence is TGTGCCAGCAGCCCAAATGGAAACACCATATATTTT.

The V gene is TRBV19, the J gene TRBJ2-2; D perhaps matches TRBD2 (5 bases). The CDR3 is 15 residues long. V lost 3 bases to trimming and J lost 5 bases, with 13 bases between them. Germline V gene data show CDR1 as LNHDA and CDR2 as SQIVND (reference sequence). The CDR3 sequence is CASSMRASRTGELFF. The CDR3 DNA sequence: TGTGCCAGTAGTATGAGGGCTTCAAGGACCGGGGAGCTGTTTTTT. The whole variable domain, remainder taken from reference TRBV19 and TRBJ2-2, is DGGITQSPKYLFRKEGQNVTLSCEQNLNHDAMYWYRQDPGQGLRLIYYSQIVNDFQKGDIAEGYSVSREKKESFPLTVTSAQKNPTAFYLCASSMRASRTGELFFGEGSRLTVL.

This clone showed up just a few times. The chain recombines TRBV5-1 with TRBJ2-2; 10 bases are shared with TRBD2. CDR3 length: 14 amino acids. Germline V gene lookup returns CDR1 SGHRS and CDR2 YFSETQ. Trimming at V came to 3 bases and at J to 8 bases, leaving 4 bases not matched to a gene. The CDR3 loop is CASSWTSGGGELFF. DNA for the CDR3: TGCGCCAGCAGCTGGACTAGCGGAGGTGGGGAGCTGTTTTTT.

This chain uses TRBV28 with TRBJ2-1; 9 bases are a match to TRBD1. Germline V gives CDR1 MDHEN, CDR2 SYDVKM. With V trimmed by 5 bases and J by 5 bases, 7 bases remained unmatched. The CDR3 covers 15 residues. The DNA for the CDR3 is TGTGCCAGCAGTAAACCGGGACAGGGACACAATGAGCAGTTCTTC. The encoded protein is CASSKPGQGHNEQFF.

The V call is TRBV6-5, the J call TRBJ2-5; no clear D gene. With 8 bases removed from V and 5 bases from J, the gap between germline ends came to 6 bases. Germline V lookup: CDR1 MNHEY, CDR2 SVGAGI. This CDR3 has 10 residues. As DNA, the CDR3 is TGTGCCAGCCCCCTGGAGACCCAGTACTTC. This gives the protein CASPLETQYF.

Only one count was recorded for this clone. The chain is built from TRBV5-6 and TRBJ1-1, with a possible D match to TRBD1 (5 bases). Germline V CDR1 and CDR2: SGHDT, YYEEEE. The CDR3 consists of 14 residues. The V gene lost 2 bases and the J gene lost 8 bases, with 16 bases spanning the gap. The CDR3 region has the DNA TGTGCCAGCAGCTTTGGCGGACCCTCAGGGGAAGCTTTCTTT. The encoded protein is CASSFGGPSGEAFF.